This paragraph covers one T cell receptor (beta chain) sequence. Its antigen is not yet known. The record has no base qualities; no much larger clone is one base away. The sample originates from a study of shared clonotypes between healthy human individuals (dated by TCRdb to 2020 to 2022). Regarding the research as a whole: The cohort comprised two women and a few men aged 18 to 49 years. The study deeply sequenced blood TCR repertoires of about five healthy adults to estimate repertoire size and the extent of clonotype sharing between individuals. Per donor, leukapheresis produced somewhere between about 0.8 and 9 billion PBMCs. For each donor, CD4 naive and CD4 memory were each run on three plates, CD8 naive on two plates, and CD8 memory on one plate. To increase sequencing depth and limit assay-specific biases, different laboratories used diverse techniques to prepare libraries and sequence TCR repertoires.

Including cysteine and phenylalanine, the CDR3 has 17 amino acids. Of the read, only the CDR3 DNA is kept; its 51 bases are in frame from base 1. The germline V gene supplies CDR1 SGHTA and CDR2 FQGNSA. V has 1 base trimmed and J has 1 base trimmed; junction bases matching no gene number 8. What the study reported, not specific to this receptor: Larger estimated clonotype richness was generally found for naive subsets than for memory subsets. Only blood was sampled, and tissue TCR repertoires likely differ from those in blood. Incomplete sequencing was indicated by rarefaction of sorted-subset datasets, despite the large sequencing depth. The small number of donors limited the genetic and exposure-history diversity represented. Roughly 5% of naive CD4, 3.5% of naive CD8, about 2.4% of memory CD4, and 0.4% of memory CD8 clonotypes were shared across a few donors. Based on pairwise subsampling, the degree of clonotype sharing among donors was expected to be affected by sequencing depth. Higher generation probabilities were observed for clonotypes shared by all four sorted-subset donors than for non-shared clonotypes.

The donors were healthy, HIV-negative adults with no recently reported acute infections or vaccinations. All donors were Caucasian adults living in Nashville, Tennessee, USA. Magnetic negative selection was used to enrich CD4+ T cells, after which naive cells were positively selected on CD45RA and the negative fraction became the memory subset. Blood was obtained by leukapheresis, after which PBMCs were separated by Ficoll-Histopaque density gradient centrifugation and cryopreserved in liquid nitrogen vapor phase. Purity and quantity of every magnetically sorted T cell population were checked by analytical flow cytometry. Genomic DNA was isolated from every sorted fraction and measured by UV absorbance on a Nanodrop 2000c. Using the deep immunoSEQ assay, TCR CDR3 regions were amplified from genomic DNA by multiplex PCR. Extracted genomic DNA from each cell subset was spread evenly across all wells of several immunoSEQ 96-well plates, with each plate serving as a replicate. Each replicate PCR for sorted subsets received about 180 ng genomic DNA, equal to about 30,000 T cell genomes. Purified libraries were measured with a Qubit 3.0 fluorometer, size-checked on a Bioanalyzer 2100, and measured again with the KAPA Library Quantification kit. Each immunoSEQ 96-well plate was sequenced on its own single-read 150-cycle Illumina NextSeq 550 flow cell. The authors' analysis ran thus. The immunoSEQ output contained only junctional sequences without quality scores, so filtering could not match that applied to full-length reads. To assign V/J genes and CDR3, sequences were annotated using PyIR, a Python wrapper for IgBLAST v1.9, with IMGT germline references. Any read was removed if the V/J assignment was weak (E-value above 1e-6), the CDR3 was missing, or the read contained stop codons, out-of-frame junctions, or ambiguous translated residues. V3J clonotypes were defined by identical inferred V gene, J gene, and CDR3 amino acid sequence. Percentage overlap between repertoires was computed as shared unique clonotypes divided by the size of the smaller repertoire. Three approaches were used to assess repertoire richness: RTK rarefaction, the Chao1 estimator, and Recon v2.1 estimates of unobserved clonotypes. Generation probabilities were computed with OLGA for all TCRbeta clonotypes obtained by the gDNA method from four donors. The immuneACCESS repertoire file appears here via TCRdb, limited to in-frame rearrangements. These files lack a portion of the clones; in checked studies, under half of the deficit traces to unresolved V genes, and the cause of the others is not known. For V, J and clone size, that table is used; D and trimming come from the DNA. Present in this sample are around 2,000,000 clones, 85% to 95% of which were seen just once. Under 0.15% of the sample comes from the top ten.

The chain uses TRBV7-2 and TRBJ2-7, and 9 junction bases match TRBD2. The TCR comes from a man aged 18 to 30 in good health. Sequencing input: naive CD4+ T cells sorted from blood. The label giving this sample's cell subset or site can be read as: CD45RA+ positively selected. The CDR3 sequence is CASSLVSGTSSSYEQYF. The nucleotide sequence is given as TGTGCCAGCAGCTTAGTTTCCGGGACTAGCAGTTCCTACGAGCAGTACTTC.